This entry concerns a single T cell receptor beta chain. Its antigen remains unknown. At the deep level, the assay was run. Each subset's genomic DNA was shared equally among a number of immunoSEQ plates. The assay was immunoSEQ multiplex PCR, and TCRdb's table has in-frame clones only and misses some. The repertoire holds around 450,000 clones, with around 75% as singletons. Per the germline V gene, CDR1 is MNHEY and CDR2 is SVGAGI. The CDR3 is 16 residues long. The ends lost 0 bases at V and 4 bases at J; junction bases unmatched: 5. This specimen belongs to a study of shared clonotypes between healthy human individuals. Points from the study as a whole: The sole specimen, blood, was sampled, and tissue repertoires likely differ.

The sequence derives from a woman aged 40 to 55 in good health. Some clones in this sample may be carry-over from other donors' samples. The rearrangement uses TRBV6-5 and TRBJ2-7, with TRBD2 identical over 11 bases. The sequencing sample was made of PBMCs. The chain's CDR3 is CASSYSLAGGLYEQYF. The CDR3 nucleotides are TGTGCCAGCAGTTACTCGCTAGCGGGAGGACTGTACGAGCAGTACTTC.